A selection of T cell receptor beta chains follows, all from one sample in a study of control samples from healthy donors and cancer patients. Clones were sequenced by immunoSEQ multiplex PCR, and TCRdb holds only the in-frame ones, with some missing. The sample has 90,000 to 150,000 clones; approximately 88% are singletons. The sequenced material came from blood. All receptors come from a man aged 40-55 years in good health. CDR3s include the opening cysteine and the closing phenylalanine or tryptophan. D genes are given only for firm matches. A row's size may be missing; if present it is once, few, many or a size class.

TRBJ1-5,NA,NA,TRBV6-2/TRBV6-3,TGTGCCAGCAGTTACGGGACCGACTTTTTATATAGCAATCAGCCCCAGCATTTT,CASSYGTDFLYSNQPQHF
TRBJ1-2,NA,NA,TRBV29-1,TGCAGCGTTGATGATGAGAAGGAGGCCCGGACCTTC,CSVDDEKEARTF
TRBJ2-2,NA,NA,TRBV14,TGTGCCAGCAGCCAAGAGTATGGAGTACGTAGCACCGGGGAGCTGTTTTTT,CASSQEYGVRSTGELFF
TRBJ2-5,once,TRBD2,TRBV9,TGTGCCAGCAGCTCTAGCGGGGGGCAAGGGACCCAGTACTTC,CASSSSGGQGTQYF
TRBJ2-3,NA,NA,TRBV9,TGTGCCAGCAGCGTAGGGTCCACAGATACGCAGTATTTT,CASSVGSTDTQYF
TRBJ1-5,NA,NA,TRBV6-5,TGTGCCAGCAGACCGACAGGCAATAGCAATCAGCCCCAGCATTTT,CASRPTGNSNQPQHF
TRBJ1-6,NA,NA,TRBV2,TGTGCCACAAAGGGGGGGGGTGGCGGTTCACCCCTCCACTTT,CATKGGGGGSPLHF
TRBJ2-7,NA,NA,TRBV3-1/TRBV3-2,TGTGCCAGCAGCCAACGGAGCGAGCAGTACTTC,CASSQRSEQYF
TRBJ1-2,NA,NA,TRBV7-2,TGTGCCAGCAGCTTAGTGGGTATTTCCCATGGCTACACCTTC,CASSLVGISHGYTF
TRBJ1-1,NA,NA,TRBV10-3,TGTGCCATCAGTGAGGTTGGGGTGGAGAACACTGAAGCTTTCTTT,CAISEVGVENTEAFF
TRBJ2-5,NA,NA,TRBV4-3,TGCGCCAGCAGCCAAGGTATCAAGAGGGGAATCCAAGAGACCCAGTACTTC,CASSQGIKRGIQETQYF
TRBJ2-5,NA,NA,TRBV24-1,TGTGCCACCAGTGACGTGACACGATACCAAGAGACCCAGTACTTC,CATSDVTRYQETQYF
TRBJ2-1,NA,TRBD1,TRBV5-1,TGCGCCAGCAGAAAGGGACAGTACAATGAGCAGTTCTTC,CASRKGQYNEQFF
TRBJ1-1,NA,NA,TRBV24-1,TGTGCCACCAGCCAGGGCGGCGGGGACACTGAAGCTTTCTTT,CATSQGGGDTEAFF
TRBJ1-2,NA,TRBD1,TRBV5-6,TGTGCCAGCAGCTTGCAAACCCGGGACAGCTATGGCTACACCTTC,CASSLQTRDSYGYTF
TRBJ2-3,NA,TRBD2,TRBV9,TGTGCCAGCAGCAGATCCGGGACTAGCGGTGATACGCAGTATTTT,CASSRSGTSGDTQYF
TRBJ1-1,NA,TRBD1,TRBV7-9,TGTGCCAGCAGCTTAACAGGGGGCTTTAACGCTGAAGCTTTCTTT,CASSLTGGFNAEAFF
TRBJ2-3,NA,NA,TRBV4-2,TGTGCCAGCAGCCAAGATGGGCCAGGGGGGACAGATACGCAGTATTTT,CASSQDGPGGTDTQYF
TRBJ1-2,NA,TRBD1,TRBV7-9,TGTGCCAGCAGCTTTCGACAGGGGGATGGCTACACCTTC,CASSFRQGDGYTF
TRBJ1-2,NA,NA,TRBV18,TGTGCCAGCTCACCAGAGACAGCCTCTAACTATGGCTACACCTTC,CASSPETASNYGYTF
TRBJ1-5,NA,NA,TRBV18,TGTGCCAGCTCACCCGACCTGGGTCAGCCCCAGCATTTT,CASSPDLGQPQHF
TRBJ1-1,NA,TRBD1,TRBV7-3,TGTGCCAGCAGCTTAAGTTCAGGGGGCACTGAAGCTTTCTTT,CASSLSSGGTEAFF
TRBJ2-5,NA,NA,TRBV12-3/TRBV12-4,TGTGCCAGCAGCACAAGAGAGACCCAGTACTTC,CASSTRETQYF
TRBJ2-1,NA,TRBD2,TRBV7-2,TGTGCCAGCAGCTCGGCGGGGGGCCGGGTATTCTTC,CASSSAGGRVFF
TRBJ2-1,NA,NA,TRBV2,TGTGCCAGCATCCGGGACTTAGACAATGAGCAGTTCTTC,CASIRDLDNEQFF
TRBJ1-1,once,NA,TRBV27,TGTGCCAGCAGTATTGACAGAGACACTGAAGCTTTCTTT,CASSIDRDTEAFF
TRBJ1-3,NA,NA,TRBV6-5,TGTGCCAGCAGTTACGGCAGGGGCTCTGGAAACACCATATATTTT,CASSYGRGSGNTIYF
TRBJ2-7,NA,NA,TRBV7-8,TGTGCCAGTGGGGGGTTCTCCTACGAGCAGTACTTC,CASGGFSYEQYF
TRBJ1-2,NA,NA,TRBV4-1,TGCGCCAGCAGCCAAGGCGGGCAGGGGATGCGCGGCTACACCTTC,CASSQGGQGMRGYTF
TRBJ2-7,NA,NA,TRBV10-3,TGTGCCATCAGTGAGTCGTCGGACGAGCAGTACTTC,CAISESSDEQYF
TRBJ1-3,NA,NA,TRBV12-3/TRBV12-4,TGTGCCAGCAGCCCCCAGGGGAGAAACACCATATATTTT,CASSPQGRNTIYF
TRBJ1-6,NA,TRBD1,TRBV18,TGTGCCAGCTCACCAGGACAGGGGCTTGATTCACCCCTCCACTTT,CASSPGQGLDSPLHF
TRBJ2-1,NA,TRBD1,TRBV6-6,TGTGCCAGCAGTCCGCTCCCGACAGGGAGTGCTGGGAATGAGCAGTTCTTC,CASSPLPTGSAGNEQFF
TRBJ2-7,NA,NA,TRBV11-3,TGTGCCAGCAGCTTAGATGTAGGGTTAGCCTACGAGCAGTACTTC,CASSLDVGLAYEQYF
TRBJ1-1,NA,TRBD1,TRBV7-2,TGTGCCAGCAGCGTTGGACAGGGAAGGACTGAAGCTTTCTTT,CASSVGQGRTEAFF
TRBJ1-1,NA,NA,TRBV9,TGTGCCAGCAGCGGGGAGAGGGTGGGAAGGTTAACTGAAGCTTTCTTT,CASSGERVGRLTEAFF
TRBJ1-5,NA,NA,TRBV5-8,TGTGCCAGCAGCTTGGCCACTAAGCATTTT,CASSLATKHF
TRBJ2-3,NA,TRBD2,TRBV9,TGTGCCAGCAGCGGACAGCGGGGGGGGACAGATACGCAGTATTTT,CASSGQRGGTDTQYF
TRBJ1-1,NA,TRBD1,TRBV28,TGTGCCAGCAGTCTTGACAGGGGTAAAGCTTTCTTT,CASSLDRGKAFF
TRBJ1-5,NA,NA,TRBV19,TGTGCCAGTAGTCCCCAAGTGGGAAGCAATCAGCCCCAGCATTTT,CASSPQVGSNQPQHF
TRBJ1-1,NA,NA,TRBV30,TGTGCCTGGACCACAGGGAACACTGAAGCTTTCTTT,CAWTTGNTEAFF
TRBJ2-5,NA,NA,TRBV19,TGTGCCAGTAGTCCGCGGTTCCGACAGGGAGGTCCCCAAGAGACCCAGTACTTC,CASSPRFRQGGPQETQYF
TRBJ2-1,NA,NA,TRBV5-1,TGCGCCAGCAGCAAGACTGGATACAATGAGCAGTTCTTC,CASSKTGYNEQFF
TRBJ2-3,once,TRBD2,TRBV24-1,TGTGCCACCAGTGATAGGACTAGTAGCACAGATACGCAGTATTTT,CATSDRTSSTDTQYF